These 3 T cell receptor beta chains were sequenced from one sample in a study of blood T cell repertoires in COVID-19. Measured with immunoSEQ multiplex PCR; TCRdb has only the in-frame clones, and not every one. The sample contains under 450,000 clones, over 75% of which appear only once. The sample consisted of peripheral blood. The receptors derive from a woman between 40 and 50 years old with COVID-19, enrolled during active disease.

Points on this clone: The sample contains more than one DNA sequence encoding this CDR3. In DNA form, the CDR3 reads TGTGCCAGCAGTGGACAGGGATATGGCTACACCTTC. This gives the protein CASSGQGYGYTF. This chain joins TRBV6-2 or TRBV6-3 and TRBJ1-2, with 8 positions matching TRBD1. CDR3 length equals 12 residues. With 5 bases clipped from V and 5 bases from J, the junction kept 1 base outside the gene matches. Germline values: CDR1 MNHEY, CDR2 SVGEGT.

The CDR3 DNA follows: TGTGCCAGCAGTTACGGGACATTGAACACTGAAGCTTTCTTT. This translates into CASSYGTLNTEAFF. The V gene is TRBV6-5, the J gene TRBJ1-1, with D possibly matching TRBD1 (6 bases). The CDR3 spans 14 residues. In germline, CDR1 is MNHEY, CDR2 SVGAGI. V shed 2 bases and J shed 0 bases, with 7 bases lying between them.

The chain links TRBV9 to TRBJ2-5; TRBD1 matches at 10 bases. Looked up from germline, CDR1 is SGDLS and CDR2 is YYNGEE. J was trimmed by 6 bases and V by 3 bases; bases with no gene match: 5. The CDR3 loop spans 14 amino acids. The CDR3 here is CASSGQGARKTQYF. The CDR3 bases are TGTGCCAGCAGCGGACAGGGGGCACGAAAGACCCAGTACTTC.